This TCR beta chain was sequenced for a study of blood T cell repertoires in COVID-19. Study-level information: Donors in the United States, Italy and Spain gave samples during acute or convalescent COVID-19. From T cells, B-cell-depleted T cells, or PBMCs came the material, which was cDNA or gDNA.

Germline V gene sequence: CDR1 SGHTA, CDR2 FQGTGA. This CDR3 is built from 14 residues. Trimming removed 4 bases at V and 2 bases at J, with 12 bases between. Per the original data handling: The assay estimated nucleated cells by amplifying reference gene primers. Sequenced by immunoSEQ multiplex PCR; TCRdb stores in-frame clones only, minus some. That table is the source of V, J and clone size, and D and trimming were worked out from the DNA. The table includes approximately 270,000 clones, about 86% detected once. The clonotype comes from an elderly man with acute or convalescent COVID-19. Sample: peripheral blood. V is TRBV7-3 and J is TRBJ2-7, with D possibly matching TRBD1 (5 bases). The CDR3, as DNA: TGTGCCAGCAGCTCAGCGACAGCCCCCTACGAGCAGTACTTC. Protein sequence: CASSSATAPYEQYF.